These T cell receptor beta chains were read from a single sample in a study of shared clonotypes between healthy human individuals. TCRdb's copy holds only in-frame clones and misses some; the assay was immunoSEQ multiplex PCR. The data hold over a million clones, with 98% observed a single time. Sequenced input: naive CD4+ T cells sorted from blood. The receptor set was obtained from a man aged 25 to 40 in good health. CDR3s include the opening cysteine and the closing phenylalanine or tryptophan. A D gene is named only where the DNA matches it firmly. Clone sizes are given selectively: once, few, many, or a class where the clone is expanded.

j_gene,d_gene,abundance,v_gene,CDR3nt,CDR3aa
TRBJ2-7,NA,once,TRBV6-6,TGTGCCAGCCGATTCTCTGGTAGCGGAACCTACGAGCAGTACTTC,CASRFSGSGTYEQYF
TRBJ2-1,TRBD2,NA,TRBV23-1,TGCGCCAGCAGTCAACCCCACCTAGCGGGAGAGCTCATCTTC,CASSQPHLAGELIF
TRBJ2-7,NA,NA,TRBV4-1,TGCGCCAGCAGCCAAAGAATCCCTCAGTGGACCTACGAGCAGTACTTC,CASSQRIPQWTYEQYF
TRBJ2-3,NA,once,TRBV19,TGTGCCAGTAGTATAGGAGGGGTAAACACAGATACGCAGTATTTT,CASSIGGVNTDTQYF
TRBJ2-3,TRBD1,NA,TRBV7-2,TGTGCCAGCAGCCCCCGGACAGGTACAGATACGCAGTATTTT,CASSPRTGTDTQYF
TRBJ2-2,NA,NA,TRBV18,TGTGCCAGCTCACCTTACCGAGCAACAGAGCTGTTTTTT,CASSPYRATELFF
TRBJ2-7,TRBD2,NA,TRBV4-3,TGCGCCAGCAGTCCGGGAACTAGCGGGGAGATCTACGAGCAGTACTTC,CASSPGTSGEIYEQYF
TRBJ2-7,NA,NA,TRBV10-3,TGTGCCATAGGAGGCAGGCCCTCCTACGAGCAGTACTTC,CAIGGRPSYEQYF
TRBJ1-2,NA,NA,TRBV14,TGTGCCAGCAGCCAGTTAAGGGATTCAAAAGTGGGCTACACCTTC,CASSQLRDSKVGYTF
TRBJ2-3,NA,once,TRBV6-1,TGTGCCAGCCTTAAGGGGGGCACAGATACGCAGTATTTT,CASLKGGTDTQYF
TRBJ2-3,TRBD1,NA,TRBV5-1,TGCGCCAGCAGCCCGGACAGGTATACGCAGTATTTT,CASSPDRYTQYF